Below are 5 T cell receptor beta chains sequenced from a single sample in a study of read filtering for tumor transcriptome and immune sequencing. The library was built from about 370 ng RNA with molecular barcoded adaptors for alpha/delta and beta/gamma chains. TCRdb called the reads again in MiXCR, with one record for every CDR3 protein. The sample includes 45,000 to 55,000 distinct CDR3 sequences, around a fifth of them seen just once. The specimen was a population of CD138-negative cells sorted from bone marrow. Every receptor here comes from a donor at least 40 years old with multiple myeloma.

This clonotype was counted at least ten times. The chain has TRBV5-1 and TRBJ2-1; D is tentatively TRBD1 or TRBD2 (5 bases each). Per germline, CDR1 SGHRS and CDR2 YFSETQ. V shed 4 bases and J shed 10 bases, with 18 bases lying between them. The CDR3 runs 14 residues. CDR3 loop: CASSPGTTVQEQFF. DNA for the CDR3: TGCGCCAGCAGCCCGGGGACCACGGTCCAAGAGCAGTTCTTC. Supplemented by reference TRBV5-1 and TRBJ2-1, the full variable domain reads KAGVTQTPRYLIKTRGQQVTLSCSPISGHRSVSWYQQTPGQGLQFLFEYFSETQRNKGNFPGRFSGRQFSNSRSEMNVSTLELGDSALYLCASSPGTTVQEQFFGPGTRLTVL.

This clonotype came up many times. The V call is TRBV29-1, the J call TRBJ2-2; D unclear. V was trimmed by 3 bases and J by 7 bases, leaving 6 bases between them. In germline, CDR1 is SQVTM, CDR2 ANQGSEA. This CDR3 region has 11 residues. CDR3 coding DNA: TGCAGCGTTGAGTTGTACGGGGAGCTGTTTTTT. Protein sequence: CSVELYGELFF.

This clonotype has a count of ten or more. This chain links TRBV18 with TRBJ2-7, with 7 bases lining up with TRBD1. The V gene end was trimmed by 6 bases and the J gene end by 0 bases; junction bases not matched to a gene: 8. CDR1 and CDR2 (germline): KGHSH, LQKENI. This CDR3 comprises 15 residues. The CDR3 protein is CASSSTGDSSYEQYF. CDR3 bases: TGTGCCAGCTCGTCCACAGGGGATAGCTCCTACGAGCAGTACTTC. Drawing the rest from reference TRBV18 and TRBJ2-7, the complete variable domain is NAGVMQNPRHLVRRRGQEARLRCSPMKGHSHVYWYRQLPEEGLKFMVYLQKENIIDESGMPKERFSAEFPKEGPSILRIQQVVRGDSAAYFCASSSTGDSSYEQYFGPGTRLTVT.

This clonotype was observed at least ten times. The rearrangement links TRBV5-1 to TRBJ2-2, with 11 bases that match TRBD2. From germline, CDR1 is SGHRS and CDR2 YFSETQ. With V trimmed by 3 bases and J by 5 bases, 15 bases remained unmatched. The CDR3 sequence is 19 residues long. The CDR3: CASSWQSLLGLAATGELFF. The CDR3 region has the DNA TGCGCCAGCAGCTGGCAAAGTCTACTGGGACTAGCGGCAACCGGGGAGCTGTTTTTT.

This clonotype appeared many times. This chain uses TRBV6-5 with TRBJ2-1; 15 nucleotides agree with TRBD2. The CDR3 consists of 16 residues. The germline V gene encodes CDR1 MNHEY and CDR2 SVGAGI. Trimming removed 2 bases from V and 12 bases from J; junction bases left unmatched: 8. For the CDR3, the DNA is TGTGCCAGCAGTTACACCACCGGACTAGCGGGGGGGGGGCAGTTCTTC. Encoded protein: CASSYTTGLAGGGQFF.